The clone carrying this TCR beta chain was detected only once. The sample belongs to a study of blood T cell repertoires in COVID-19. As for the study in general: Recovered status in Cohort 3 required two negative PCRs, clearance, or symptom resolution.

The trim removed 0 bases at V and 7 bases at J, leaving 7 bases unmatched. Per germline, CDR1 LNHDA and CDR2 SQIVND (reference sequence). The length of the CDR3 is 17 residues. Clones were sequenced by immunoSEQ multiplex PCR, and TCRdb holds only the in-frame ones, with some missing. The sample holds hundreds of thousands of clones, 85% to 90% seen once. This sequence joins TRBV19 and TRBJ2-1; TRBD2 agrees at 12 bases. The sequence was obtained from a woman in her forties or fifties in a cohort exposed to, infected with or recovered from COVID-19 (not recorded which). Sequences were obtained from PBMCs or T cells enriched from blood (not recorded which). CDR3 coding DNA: TGTGCCAGTAGTATAGATCCCCCTAGCGGGGGGGTGAATGAGCAGTTCTTC. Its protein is CASSIDPPSGGVNEQFF. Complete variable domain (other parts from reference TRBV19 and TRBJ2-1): DGGITQSPKYLFRKEGQNVTLSCEQNLNHDAMYWYRQDPGQGLRLIYYSQIVNDFQKGDIAEGYSVSREKKESFPLTVTSAQKNPTAFYLCASSIDPPSGGVNEQFFGPGTRLTVL.